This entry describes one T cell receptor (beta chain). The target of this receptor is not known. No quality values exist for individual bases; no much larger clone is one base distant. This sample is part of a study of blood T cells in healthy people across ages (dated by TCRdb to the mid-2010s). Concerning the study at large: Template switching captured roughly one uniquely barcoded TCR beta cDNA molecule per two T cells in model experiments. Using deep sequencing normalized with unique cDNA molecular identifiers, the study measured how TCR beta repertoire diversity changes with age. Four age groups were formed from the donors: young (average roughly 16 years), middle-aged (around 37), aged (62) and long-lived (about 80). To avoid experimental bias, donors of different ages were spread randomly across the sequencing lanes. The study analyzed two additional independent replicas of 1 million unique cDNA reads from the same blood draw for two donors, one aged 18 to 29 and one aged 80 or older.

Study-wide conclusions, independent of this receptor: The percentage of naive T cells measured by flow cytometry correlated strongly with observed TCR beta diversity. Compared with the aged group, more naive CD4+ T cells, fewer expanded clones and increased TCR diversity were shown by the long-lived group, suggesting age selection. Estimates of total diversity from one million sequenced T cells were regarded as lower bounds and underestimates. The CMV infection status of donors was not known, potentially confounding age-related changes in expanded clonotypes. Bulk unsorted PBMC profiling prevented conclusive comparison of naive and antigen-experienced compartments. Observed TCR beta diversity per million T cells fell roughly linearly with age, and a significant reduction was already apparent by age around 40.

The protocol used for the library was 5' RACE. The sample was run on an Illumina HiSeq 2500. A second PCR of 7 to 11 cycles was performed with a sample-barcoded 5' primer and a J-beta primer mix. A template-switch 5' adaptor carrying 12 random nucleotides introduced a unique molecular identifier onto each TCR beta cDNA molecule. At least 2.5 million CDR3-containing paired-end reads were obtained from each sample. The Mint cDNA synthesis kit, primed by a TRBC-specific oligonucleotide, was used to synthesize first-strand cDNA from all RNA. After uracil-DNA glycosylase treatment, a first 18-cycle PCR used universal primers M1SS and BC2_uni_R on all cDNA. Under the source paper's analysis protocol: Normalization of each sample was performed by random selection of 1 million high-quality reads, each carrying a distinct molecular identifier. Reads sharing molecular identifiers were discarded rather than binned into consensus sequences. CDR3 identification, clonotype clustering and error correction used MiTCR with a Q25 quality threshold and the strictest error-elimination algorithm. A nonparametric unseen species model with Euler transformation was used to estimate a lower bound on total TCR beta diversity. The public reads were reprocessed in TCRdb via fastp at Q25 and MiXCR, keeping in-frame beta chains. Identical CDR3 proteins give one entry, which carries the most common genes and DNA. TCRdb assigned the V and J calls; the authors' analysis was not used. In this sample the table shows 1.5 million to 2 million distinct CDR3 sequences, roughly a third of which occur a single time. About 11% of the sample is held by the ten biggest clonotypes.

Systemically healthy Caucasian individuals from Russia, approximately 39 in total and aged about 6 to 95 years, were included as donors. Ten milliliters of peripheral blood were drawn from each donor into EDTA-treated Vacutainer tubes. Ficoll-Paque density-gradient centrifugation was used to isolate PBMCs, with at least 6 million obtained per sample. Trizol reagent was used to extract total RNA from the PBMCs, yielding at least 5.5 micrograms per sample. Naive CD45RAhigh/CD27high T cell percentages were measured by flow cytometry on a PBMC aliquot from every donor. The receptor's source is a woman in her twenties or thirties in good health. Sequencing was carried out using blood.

The DNA is TGTGCCAGCAGTCCCGGGACAGGAGACATTCAGTACTTC. This yields the protein CASSPGTGDIQYF. The chain is assembled from TRBV2 and TRBJ2-4; 8 central bases correspond to TRBD1. Taken from cysteine to phenylalanine, the CDR3 has 13 residues. The DNA shown is the 39-base CDR3, in frame from base 1. Based on the germline V gene, the CDR1 and CDR2 sequences are SNHLY and FYNNEI. V is pruned by 5 bases and J by 8 bases, leaving 5 bases of the junction without a gene match. Full variable domain (CDR3 extended with the reference TRBV2 and TRBJ2-4 proteins): EPEVTQTPSHQVTQMGQEVILRCVPISNHLYFYWYRQILGQKVEFLVSFYNNEISEKSEIFDDQFSVERPDGSNFTLKIRSTKLEDSAMYFCASSPGTGDIQYFGAGTRLSVL.